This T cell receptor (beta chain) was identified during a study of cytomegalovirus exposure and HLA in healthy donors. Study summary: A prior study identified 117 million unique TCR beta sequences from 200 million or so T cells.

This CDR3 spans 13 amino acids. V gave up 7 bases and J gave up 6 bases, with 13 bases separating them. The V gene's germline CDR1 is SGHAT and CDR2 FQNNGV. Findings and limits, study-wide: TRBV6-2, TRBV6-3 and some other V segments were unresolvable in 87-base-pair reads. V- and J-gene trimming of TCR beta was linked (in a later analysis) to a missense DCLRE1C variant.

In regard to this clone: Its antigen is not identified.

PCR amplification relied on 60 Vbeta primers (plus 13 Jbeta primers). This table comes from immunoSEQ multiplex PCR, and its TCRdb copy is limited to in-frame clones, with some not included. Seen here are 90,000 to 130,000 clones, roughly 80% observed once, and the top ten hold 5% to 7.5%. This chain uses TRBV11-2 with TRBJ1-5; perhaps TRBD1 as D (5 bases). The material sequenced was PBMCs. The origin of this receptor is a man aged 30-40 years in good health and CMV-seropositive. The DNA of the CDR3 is TGTGCCAGCACATGGGGGGAAGGTCAGCCCCAGCATTTT. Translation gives CASTWGEGQPQHF.